One and the same sample provided the 20 T cell receptor beta chains below, sequenced in a study of cytomegalovirus exposure and HLA in healthy donors (TCRdb year 2017). Library construction relied on the immunoSEQ multiplex PCR assay. TCRdb's version of the immuneACCESS table is confined to in-frame rearrangements and falls short of the full clone set. An unresolved V gene accounts for under half of the shortfall where checked; the remainder is of unknown origin. The sample data list about 350,000 clones, and 87% of these were observed just once. Together, the top ten hold approximately 1.1% of the sample. The specimen sequenced was PBMCs. Receptor source: a woman in her 30s in good health and CMV-seropositive.

This clone was detected only once. The rearrangement uses TRBV6-1 and TRBJ2-2; either TRBD1 or TRBD2 may fit D (5 bases each). The germline V gene has CDR1 MNHNS and CDR2 SASEGT. CDR3 length equals 15 residues. Trimming pared 5 bases from V and 1 base from J, leaving 11 bases between. The CDR3 region is CASSRRGENTGELFF. The CDR3 DNA reads as TGTGCCAGCAGTCGGCGAGGGGAGAACACCGGGGAGCTGTTTTTT.

This CDR3 reads CASSSGRNAYEQYF. The CDR3 nucleotides read TGTGCCAGCAGCTCTGGACGGAACGCCTACGAGCAGTACTTC. This chain links TRBV5-4 with TRBJ2-7; no clear D. Germline lookup yields CDR1 SGHNT and CDR2 YYREEE (reference sequence). The CDR3 totals 14 residues. V gave up 3 bases and J gave up 2 bases, with 12 bases separating them.

Turning to this clone: The same CDR3 also results from other DNA sequences found in this sample. The V and J genes are TRBV19 and TRBJ1-5, with D maybe TRBD1 (5 bases). Germline CDR1 LNHDA, CDR2 SQIVND (reference sequence). The CDR3 is 13 amino acids. V was trimmed by 4 bases and J by 3 bases, leaving 7 bases between them. CDR3 protein: CASSTGSNQPQHF. The DNA for the CDR3 is TGTGCCAGTAGTACAGGGTCCAATCAGCCCCAGCATTTT.

This clone has only one observation. This chain connects TRBV7-2 to TRBJ2-5, with TRBD2 as a possible D gene (5 bases). The CDR3 is made up of 14 amino acids. V shed 0 bases and J shed 2 bases, with 7 bases lying between them. The V gene's germline CDR1 is SGHTA and CDR2 FQGNSA. This CDR3 reads CASSLARAQETQYF. As DNA, the CDR3 is TGTGCCAGCAGCTTAGCGAGGGCTCAAGAGACCCAGTACTTC.

This clone turned up a few times. The chain combines TRBV21-1 with TRBJ2-5; TRBD2 is the table's D call, not checked against the DNA. TRBV21-1 is tagged as a pseudogene. This CDR3 contains 10 residues. The CDR3 nucleotides are TGTGCCGAGGGCGAAGAGACCCAGTACTTC. Amino acid sequence: CAEGEETQYF.

The chain links TRBV30 to TRBJ2-7; no clear D. The CDR3 totals 15 residues. Deletions cut 1 base from V and 2 bases from J, with 15 bases between. Germline values: CDR1 GTSNPN, CDR2 SVGIG (reference sequence). The CDR3 DNA sequence: TGTGCCTGGAGTGGTGCGGCTGGACGGACCTACGAGCAGTACTTC. Translation: CAWSGAAGRTYEQYF.

The chain recombines TRBV11-1 with TRBJ1-5, with no clear D. The CDR3 consists of 19 residues. From germline, CDR1 is SGHAT and CDR2 FQDESV (reference sequence). V was cut by 5 bases and J by 6 bases, with 29 bases left in between. CDR3 in DNA: TGTGCCAGCAGCCTACCGGTGGATGAGAAGGTCCCCGTATCTCAGCCCCAGCATTTT. Its protein is CASSLPVDEKVPVSQPQHF.

This rearrangement joins TRBV12-5 to TRBJ1-2, with D unclear. The CDR3 contains 12 residues. The V end was cut by 6 bases, the J end by 0 bases, with 5 bases between. In germline, CDR1 is LGHNT, CDR2 FRNRAP. In DNA, the CDR3 is TGTGCTAGTGGCGAATCTAACTATGGCTACACCTTC. Its protein is CASGESNYGYTF. The full variable domain, its missing parts supplied by reference TRBV12-5 and TRBJ1-2, is DARVTQTPRHKVTEMGQEVTMRCQPILGHNTVFWYRQTMMQGLELLAYFRNRAPLDDSGMPKDRFSAEMPDATLATLKIQPSEPRDSAVYFCASGESNYGYTFGSGTRLTVV.

The gene calls are TRBV27 and TRBJ1-4; the match to TRBD1 covers 10 bases. The J segment lost 6 bases and the V segment lost 3 bases, leaving 4 bases of the junction unmatched. There are 15 residues in the CDR3. Germline V gene lookup returns CDR1 MNHEY and CDR2 SMNVEV (reference sequence). Here the CDR3 reads CASSFRQGADEKLFF. CDR3 DNA: TGTGCCAGCAGTTTCCGACAGGGGGCGGATGAAAAACTGTTTTTT.

This chain connects TRBV2 to TRBJ2-1; 10 bases are shared with TRBD2. This CDR3 region has 16 residues. V gave up 5 bases and J gave up 4 bases; unmatched junction bases: 8. The germline V gene has CDR1 SNHLY and CDR2 FYNNEI. The CDR3 DNA is TGTGCCAGCAGTATTGGAGCGGGGGGGCCTTACAATGAGCAGTTCTTC. Protein sequence: CASSIGAGGPYNEQFF.

The rearrangement uses TRBV29-1 and TRBJ2-1; 12 bases fit TRBD2. V was pared by 6 bases and J by 0 bases, with 3 bases of the junction left unmatched. This CDR3 region has 15 residues. CDR1 SQVTM and CDR2 ANQGSEA come from the germline V gene. As DNA, the CDR3 is TGCAGCGTCCCTAGCGGGAGGGCCTCCTACAATGAGCAGTTCTTC. Encoded protein: CSVPSGRASYNEQFF.

DNA for the CDR3: TGCGCCAGCAGCCAAACGGGGAGGGAAACCCAGTACTTC. It specifies CASSQTGRETQYF. The J gene is TRBJ2-5, the V gene TRBV4-3; 7 nucleotides line up with TRBD2. CDR1 and CDR2 from the germline V gene are LGHNA and YSLEER. V was clipped by 2 bases and J by 8 bases; unmatched bases: 5. CDR3 length equals 13 residues.

This clone has just one count. In DNA form, the CDR3 reads TGTGCCAGCAGTTACGATGTTGGGAGAGAGGCTTTCTTT. Translating gives CASSYDVGREAFF. The chain uses TRBV6-5 and TRBJ1-1; D is unclear. The CDR3 length is 13 residues. Trimming took 2 bases from V and 11 from J, leaving 15 bases between them. The germline gives CDR1 MNHEY, CDR2 SVGAGI.

The rearrangement uses TRBV19 and TRBJ2-7; 8 bases are a match to TRBD1. Germline V lookup: CDR1 LNHDA, CDR2 SQIVND (reference sequence). V gave up 5 bases and J gave up 4 bases; unmatched junction bases: 7. This CDR3 is 14 amino acids long. CDR3 sequence reads: CASSEGQDLYEQYF. The CDR3 DNA follows: TGTGCCAGTAGTGAGGGACAGGACCTTTACGAGCAGTACTTC.

The gene calls are TRBV5-1 and TRBJ1-2, with 8 bases fitting TRBD1. CDR3 length: 15 residues. Germline-derived CDR1 and CDR2 are SGHRS and YFSETQ. J was trimmed by 6 bases and V by 4 bases; bases with no gene match: 11. The CDR3 here is CASSEGQGGYNGYTF. The CDR3 bases are TGCGCCAGCAGCGAAGGACAGGGAGGCTATAATGGCTACACCTTC.

This clone was picked up a small number of times. The chain employs TRBV28 and TRBJ2-2; no definite D call. Per the germline V gene, CDR1 is MDHEN and CDR2 is SYDVKM. This CDR3 has 12 amino acids. V was shortened by 4 bases and J by 7 bases, with 7 bases between the two germline ends. The CDR3 sequence is CASSSGGGELFF. CDR3 bases: TGTGCCAGCAGTTCGGGCGGCGGGGAGCTGTTTTTT.

The chain joins TRBV5-4 to TRBJ1-3, with D possibly being TRBD1 (5 bases). Germline values: CDR1 SGHNT, CDR2 YYREEE (reference sequence). The V and J ends lost 3 bases and 0 bases respectively, with 13 bases between them. This CDR3 is built from 16 residues. As DNA, the CDR3 is TGTGCCAGCAGCTCACGCGGCGGGGCCTCTGGAAACACCATATATTTT. Translating gives CASSSRGGASGNTIYF.

The V call is TRBV2, the J call TRBJ1-1; maybe TRBD1 (5 bases). Trimming shortened V by 5 bases and J by 3 bases, and 10 bases separated the two germline ends. The CDR3 loop spans 13 amino acids. Germline V lookup: CDR1 SNHLY, CDR2 FYNNEI. This CDR3 is CASSLGAYTEAFF. CDR3 in DNA: TGTGCCAGCAGTTTAGGGGCCTACACTGAAGCTTTCTTT.

This clone occurred once. The chain has TRBV28 and TRBJ2-1, with 10 bases aligning to TRBD2. Trimming cost V 6 bases and J 7 bases; bases outside gene matches: 18. There are 18 residues in the CDR3. In germline, CDR1 is MDHEN, CDR2 SYDVKM. The CDR3 loop is CASSSWLAGEGSLNEQFF. DNA for the CDR3: TGTGCCAGCAGCTCGTGGCTAGCGGGAGAAGGGAGTTTGAATGAGCAGTTCTTC.

The chain carries TRBV29-1 and TRBJ2-2; the D gene is possibly TRBD1 (5 bases). This CDR3 comprises 12 residues. CDR1 SQVTM and CDR2 ANQGSEA come from the germline V gene. V was cut by 6 bases and J by 5 bases, with 10 bases left in between. CDR3 nucleotide sequence: TGCAGCGTGGGCCAGGGTACCGGGGAGCTGTTTTTT. This sequence encodes CSVGQGTGELFF.